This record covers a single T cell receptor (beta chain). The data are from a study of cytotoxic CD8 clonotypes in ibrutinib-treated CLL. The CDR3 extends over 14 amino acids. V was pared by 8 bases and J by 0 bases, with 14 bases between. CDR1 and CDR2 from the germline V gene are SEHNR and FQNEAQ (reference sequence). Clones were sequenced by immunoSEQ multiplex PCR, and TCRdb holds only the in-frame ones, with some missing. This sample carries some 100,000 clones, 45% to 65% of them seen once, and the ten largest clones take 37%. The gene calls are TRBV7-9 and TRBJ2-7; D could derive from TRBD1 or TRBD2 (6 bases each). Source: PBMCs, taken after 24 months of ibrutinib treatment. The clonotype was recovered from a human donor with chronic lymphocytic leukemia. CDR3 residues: CASGEGGASYEQYF. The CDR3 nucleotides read TGTGCCAGCGGCGAGGGGGGCGCCTCCTACGAGCAGTACTTC.